This T cell receptor beta chain originates from a study of graft-versus-host responses after intestinal transplantation. Study context: Every transplant recipient was induced with anti-thymocyte globulin, then maintained on tacrolimus and steroids for about 3 years.

Post-reaction, proliferating CD3+CD4+ and CD3+CD8+ responders (CFSE-low) were sorted. Sequencing used immunoSEQ multiplex PCR; TCRdb keeps in-frame clones, though not all of them. The sample has roughly 5,500 clones, roughly 28% seen once. Trimming cost V 4 bases and J 0 bases; bases outside gene matches: 9. This CDR3 region has 20 residues. This clone was detected only a few times. This TCR came from a human patient who was an organ donor for intestinal transplantation. The sequencing used alloreactive CD4+ T cells from a mixed lymphocyte reaction culture, collected before transplantation. As to subset: CFSE-low proliferating T cells sorted from roughly 6-day pre-transplant mixed lymphocyte reaction (GvH or HvG direction). This chain links TRBV5-3 with TRBJ2-6; TRBD2 agrees at 14 bases. TRBV5-3 is labeled an ORF, and its function is uncertain. In DNA, the CDR3 is TGTGCCAGAAGCGATTTCGGGACTAGCGGGAGTTACTCTGGGGCCAACGTCCTGACTTTC. Translating gives CARSDFGTSGSYSGANVLTF.